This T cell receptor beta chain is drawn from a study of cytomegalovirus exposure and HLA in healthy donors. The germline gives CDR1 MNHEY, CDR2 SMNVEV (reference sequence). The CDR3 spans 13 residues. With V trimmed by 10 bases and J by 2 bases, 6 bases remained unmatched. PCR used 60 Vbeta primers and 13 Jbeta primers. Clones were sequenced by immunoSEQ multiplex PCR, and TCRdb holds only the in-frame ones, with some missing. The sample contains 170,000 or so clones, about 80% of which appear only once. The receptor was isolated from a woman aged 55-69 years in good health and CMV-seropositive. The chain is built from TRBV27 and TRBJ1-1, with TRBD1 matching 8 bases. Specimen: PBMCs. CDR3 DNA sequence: TGTGCCACCTCGGGACAGGCTAACACTGAAGCTTTCTTT. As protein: CATSGQANTEAFF.